A single sample gave rise to the 21 T cell receptor beta chains below, sequenced in a study of liver allograft versus peripheral blood T cells. Study in general: Graft-liver T cell receptor repertoires were compared against recipient peripheral blood repertoires.

TCRdb recomputed calls from the reads with MiXCR, one row per CDR3 protein. Seen here are 4,000 to 6,500 distinct CDR3 sequences, approximately 15% observed once, and the top ten hold about 10%. These receptors were collected from a human patient who had a liver transplant. Some of these T cells may belong to the graft donor.

This clonotype was observed once. A much bigger clone sits one base away, suggesting this may be a read error. The chain recombines TRBV19 with TRBJ2-7; 10 bases are shared with TRBD1. The CDR3 covers 14 residues. Germline V gives CDR1 LNHDA, CDR2 SQIVND (reference sequence). Losses at the gene ends were 5 bases for V and 6 bases for J; bases not matched to a gene: 7. CDR3 residues: CASSFGTGVREQYF. Here the CDR3 DNA reads TGTGCCAGTAGTTTCGGGACAGGGGTCCGCGAGCAGTACTTC.

This clonotype is categorized as medium-sized. This sequence joins TRBV6-6 and TRBJ1-5, with D perhaps TRBD1 (6 bases). The CDR3 runs to 16 residues. CDR1 MNHNY and CDR2 SVGAGI come from the germline V gene (reference sequence). V lost 0 bases and J 5 bases, leaving 14 bases between the germline ends. CDR3 coding DNA: TGTGCCAGCAGTTACTCGAATCGGGGGGCGGATCAGCCCCAGCATTTT. Translation gives CASSYSNRGADQPQHF.

By frequency in the sample, this clonotype is medium-sized (0.01 to 0.1%). The chain employs TRBV7-9 and TRBJ1-4; a possible D gene is TRBD1 (6 bases). Trimming removed 1 base at V and 9 bases at J, with 9 bases between. This CDR3 spans 13 amino acids. Germline V gives CDR1 SEHNR, CDR2 FQNEAQ (reference sequence). CDR3 sequence (DNA): TGTGCCAGCAGCTTAGAAGGGGGGCAAAAACTGTTTTTT. It codes for CASSLEGGQKLFF.

By share, this clonotype counts as medium-sized. The chain links TRBV19 to TRBJ1-5; D perhaps matches TRBD1 (5 bases). V shed 9 bases and J shed 3 bases, with 9 bases lying between them. This CDR3 contains 12 residues. Germline CDR1 reads LNHDA; CDR2 reads SQIVND (reference sequence). The DNA for the CDR3 is TGTGCCAGCCGGGACTACAATCAGCCCCAGCATTTT. Translated: CASRDYNQPQHF.

This clonotype has a handful of counts. J is TRBJ2-5 and V is TRBV10-3; D may be TRBD1 (6 bases). This CDR3 spans 14 amino acids. V was clipped by 5 bases and J by 5 bases, with 15 bases between them. The germline gives CDR1 ENHRY, CDR2 SYGVKD. Here the CDR3 DNA reads TGTGCCATCAGTAACAGGGTTAAAGGGGAGACCCAGTACTTC. It yields the protein CAISNRVKGETQYF.

By frequency in the sample, this clonotype is medium-sized. The rearrangement uses TRBV27 and TRBJ1-6; D unclear. Germline V lookup: CDR1 MNHEY, CDR2 SMNVEV (reference sequence). This CDR3 contains 13 residues. V was clipped by 0 bases and J by 11 bases, with 8 bases between them. The CDR3 loop reads CASSLSGIPPLHF. The CDR3 DNA is TGTGCCAGCAGTTTATCGGGAATTCCACCCCTCCACTTT.

In its sample, this clonotype was seen a few times. The chain is built from TRBV7-3 and TRBJ1-6; D remains ambiguous. V shed 3 bases and J shed 5 bases, with 11 bases lying between them. The CDR3 has 15 amino acids. Germline CDR1 is SGHTA and CDR2 is FQGTGA. The CDR3 here is CASSFGPGHNSPLHF. CDR3 nucleotide sequence: TGTGCCAGCAGCTTCGGCCCCGGACATAATTCACCCCTCCACTTT.

This clonotype was detected many times. In nucleotides, the CDR3 is TGTGCCAGCAGTATAGGGGGGGATTCACCCCTCCACTTT. Its translation is CASSIGGDSPLHF. This sequence joins TRBV7-9 and TRBJ1-6, with TRBD1 as a possible D gene (6 bases). Trimming cost V 6 bases and J 8 bases, with 11 bases left between them. Germline V lookup: CDR1 SEHNR, CDR2 FQNEAQ (reference sequence). The CDR3 runs 13 residues.

This clonotype is medium-sized within its sample. This chain links TRBV10-3 with TRBJ2-2, with 8 bases that match TRBD1. V shed 10 bases and J 4 bases; nucleotides not matched to a gene: 11. The CDR3 has 15 residues. CDR1 and CDR2 (germline): ENHRY, SYGVKD. The CDR3 nucleotides are TGTGCCACAACGGACAGGGAAAGACCCACCGGGGAGCTGTTTTTT. Translated: CATTDRERPTGELFF.

This clonotype came up many times. The chain has TRBV20-1 and TRBJ1-5; D might be TRBD1 (5 bases). Germline lookup yields CDR1 DFQATT and CDR2 SNEGSKA (reference sequence). Trimming pared 4 bases from V and 1 base from J, leaving 11 bases between. The CDR3 runs 14 residues. The CDR3, as DNA: TGCAGTGCTATCGGGGCCTCCAGCAATCAGCCCCAGCATTTT. Translation: CSAIGASSNQPQHF.

This clonotype was found many times. The chain is built from TRBV19 and TRBJ2-7; TRBD1 agrees at 7 bases. The CDR3 runs to 15 residues. The junction had 12 bases not matched to a gene; V was cut back by 6 bases and J by 4 bases. Germline assignment: CDR1 LNHDA and CDR2 SQIVND (reference sequence). CDR3 amino acids: CASRFGYRGSYEQYF. In nucleotides, the CDR3 is TGTGCCAGTAGATTTGGGTACAGGGGCTCGTACGAGCAGTACTTC.

This clonotype qualifies as medium-sized (0.01 to 0.1%). The rearrangement links TRBV9 to TRBJ1-6, with D uncertain. The CDR3 is 14 residues long. Germline assignment: CDR1 SGDLS and CDR2 YYNGEE. V gave up 3 bases and J gave up 1 base, with 5 bases separating them. Here the CDR3 reads CASSDGSYNSPLHF. DNA of the CDR3: TGTGCCAGCAGCGACGGTTCCTATAATTCACCCCTCCACTTT.

In its sample, this clonotype ranks as medium-sized. The chain uses TRBV12-3 or TRBV12-4 and TRBJ2-1, with D hard to call. Between the trimmed V and J ends, which lost 2 bases and 4 bases, there was a span of 6 bases. CDR3 length equals 13 residues. CDR3 region: CASSLRKYNEQFF. In DNA, the CDR3 is TGTGCCAGCAGTTTACGGAAGTACAATGAGCAGTTCTTC.

The chain recombines TRBV30 with TRBJ1-1, with a tentative D call TRBD1 (5 bases). With 0 bases removed from V and 1 base from J, the gap between germline ends came to 15 bases. The CDR3 runs 16 residues. Germline assignment: CDR1 GTSNPN and CDR2 SVGIG (reference sequence). CDR3 sequence (DNA): TGTGCCTGGAGTGTACTTTGGGGGACGGCGAACACTGAAGCTTTCTTT. It yields the protein CAWSVLWGTANTEAFF.

This clonotype is labeled medium-sized. The V and J genes are TRBV28 and TRBJ1-6; no clear D. V was clipped by 5 bases and J by 3 bases, with 8 bases between them. Germline V lookup: CDR1 MDHEN, CDR2 SYDVKM. This CDR3 is built from 14 residues. This CDR3 reads CASSSPGYNSPLHF. CDR3 DNA sequence: TGTGCCAGCAGTAGTCCGGGCTATAATTCACCCCTCCACTTT. The variable domain in full, completed from reference TRBV28 and TRBJ1-6, reads DVKVTQSSRYLVKRTGEKVFLECVQDMDHENMFWYRQDPGLGLRLIYFSYDVKMKEKGDIPEGYSVSREKKERFSLILESASTNQTSMYLCASSSPGYNSPLHFGNGTRLTVT.

This clonotype is termed medium-sized. The chain links TRBV18 to TRBJ2-2; 7 nucleotides agree with TRBD1. CDR3 length: 16 amino acids. From germline, CDR1 is KGHSH and CDR2 LQKENI. The junction had 6 bases not matched to a gene; V was cut back by 3 bases and J by 2 bases. Here the CDR3 reads CASSPWTGGNTGELFF. CDR3 nucleotides: TGTGCCAGCTCACCCTGGACAGGAGGAAACACCGGGGAGCTGTTTTTT.

In its sample, this clonotype is medium-sized. V is TRBV6-5 and J is TRBJ1-5; the D is unclear. V was cut by 0 bases and J by 1 base, with 4 bases left in between. Germline CDR1 and CDR2: MNHEY and SVGAGI. The CDR3 spans 14 residues. CDR3 nucleotides: TGTGCCAGCAGTTACTCCTACAGCAATCAGCCCCAGCATTTT. Encoded protein: CASSYSYSNQPQHF.

This clonotype is categorized as medium-sized. This sequence joins TRBV3-2 and TRBJ2-2; TRBD2 is taken as the D call from the table, unchecked against the DNA. TRBV3-2 is shown as a pseudogene. This CDR3 spans 20 amino acids. The CDR3 bases are TGTGCCAGCAGCGTTAGCGCGGGACTAGCGGGAGGACGGGCCATCGGGGAGCTGTTTTTT. Translating it yields CASSVSAGLAGGRAIGELFF.

This clonotype ranks as medium-sized. V is TRBV20-1 and J is TRBJ2-1; TRBD2 matches at 11 bases. The germline gives CDR1 DFQATT, CDR2 SNEGSKA (reference sequence). The length of the CDR3 is 15 residues. Germline trimming cut 3 bases from V and 6 bases from J; bases unmatched to any gene: 7. CDR3 protein: CSASSGLAGGNEQFF. CDR3 bases: TGCAGTGCTAGCTCAGGACTAGCGGGTGGCAATGAGCAGTTCTTC.

In the case of this clonotype: With a much larger clone just one base away, this may be a read error. The chain joins TRBV6-5 to TRBJ2-3; 8 bases match TRBD1. Germline V gives CDR1 MNHEY, CDR2 SVGAGI. There are 16 residues in the CDR3. V lost 2 bases and J lost 2; bases outside the gene matches: 6. CDR3 sequence: CASSYPGQGHTDTQYF. In nucleotides, the CDR3 is TGTGCCAGCAGTTACCCCGGACAGGGCCACACAGATACGCAGTATTTT.

This clonotype is medium-sized in the sample. This chain joins TRBV28 and TRBJ1-4; the D gene is possibly TRBD1 (5 bases). CDR3 length: 15 amino acids. Germline loops: CDR1 MDHEN, CDR2 SYDVKM. V gave up 2 bases and J gave up 5 bases, with 12 bases separating them. The CDR3 protein is CASSLMGGRNEKLFF. CDR3 coding DNA: TGTGCCAGCAGTTTAATGGGGGGAAGAAATGAAAAACTGTTTTTT.